The T cell receptor beta chain under discussion was sequenced for a study of T-cell reconstitution after alpha-beta-depleted transplantation in children. Germline V gene data show CDR1 as LGHNA and CDR2 as YSLEER. The CDR3 extends over 19 amino acids. Trimming removed 2 bases at V and 1 base at J, with 24 bases between. A TCRbeta library incorporating unique molecular identifiers was prepared. TCRdb redid the calling of the PCR reads with MiXCR, one entry per CDR3 protein. The data show some 520,000 distinct CDR3 sequences, roughly 33% seen once. The receptor's source is a human donor who donated a stem cell graft to a child with aplastic anemia. Here the sequenced sample was PBMCs from the stem cell graft donor, taken from the stem cell graft. V and J are TRBV4-3 and TRBJ2-7; maybe TRBD2 (5 bases). CDR3 amino acids: CASSQQLLGGSPSSYEQYF. CDR3 nucleotide sequence: TGCGCCAGCAGCCAACAACTGCTTGGCGGGTCTCCCTCATCCTACGAGCAGTACTTC.